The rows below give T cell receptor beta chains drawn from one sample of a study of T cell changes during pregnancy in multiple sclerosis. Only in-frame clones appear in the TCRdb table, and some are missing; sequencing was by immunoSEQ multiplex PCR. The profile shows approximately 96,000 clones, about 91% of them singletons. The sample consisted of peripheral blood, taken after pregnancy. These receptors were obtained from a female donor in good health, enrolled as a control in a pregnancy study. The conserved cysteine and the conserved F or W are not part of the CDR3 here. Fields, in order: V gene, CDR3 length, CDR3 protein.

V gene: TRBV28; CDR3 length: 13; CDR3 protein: ASRPTQGNGEKLF
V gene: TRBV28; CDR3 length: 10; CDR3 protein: ASNRGGDTIY
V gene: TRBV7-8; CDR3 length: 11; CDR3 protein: ASSPRGDYGYT
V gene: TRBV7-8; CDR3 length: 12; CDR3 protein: ASSRLVKVHEQY
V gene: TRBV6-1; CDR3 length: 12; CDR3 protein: ASSLLAGDNEQF
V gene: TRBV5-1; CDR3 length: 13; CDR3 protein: ASSLDGQGSDTQY
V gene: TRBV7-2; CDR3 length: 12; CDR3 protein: ASSLGGLQETQY
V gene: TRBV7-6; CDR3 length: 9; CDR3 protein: ASSGANEQF
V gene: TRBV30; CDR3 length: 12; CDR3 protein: AWKGQFLENTIY
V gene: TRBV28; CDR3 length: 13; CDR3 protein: ASSHLLQRNQPQH
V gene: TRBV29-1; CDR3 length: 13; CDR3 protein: SVEDGRQGSYEQY
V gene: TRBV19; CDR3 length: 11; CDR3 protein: ASSQGAFDEQY
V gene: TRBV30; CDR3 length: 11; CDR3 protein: AWSRGNQETQY
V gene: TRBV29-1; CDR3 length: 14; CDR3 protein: SVEASGSPNYYEQY
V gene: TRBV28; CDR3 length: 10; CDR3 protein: ASSPLNYGYT
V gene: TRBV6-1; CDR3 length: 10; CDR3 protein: ASWSSGNTIY